These T cell receptor beta chains were read from a single sample in a study of blood T cell repertoires in COVID-19. Sequencing used immunoSEQ multiplex PCR; TCRdb keeps in-frame clones, though not all of them. This sample has 57,000 or so clones; more than 65% occur once, and the top ten carry about 20%. Sequenced: peripheral blood. These receptors were obtained from a woman older than 75 with active or convalescent COVID-19. Each CDR3 is given with its conserved first and last residue. A D gene is named only where the DNA matches it firmly. For some rows the clone size is stated as once, few or many, or as a class when expanded; others skip it.

TRBJ1-4	TRBD1	TRBV2	NA	TGTGCCAGCCCCACCGGTAGGGGGCGCCAGAATGAAAAACTGTTTTTT	CASPTGRGRQNEKLFF
TRBJ2-7	NA	TRBV6-5	NA	TGTGCCAGCAGACCCGGGACTCTCATATACGAGCAGTACTTC	CASRPGTLIYEQYF
TRBJ2-7	NA	TRBV9	NA	TGTGCCAGCAGCGTAGCGTTTGGGGGGTTCTACGAGCAGTACTTC	CASSVAFGGFYEQYF
TRBJ2-7	NA	TRBV13	once	TGTGCCAGCAGCTTACTTTCAGTGAGGGAGCAGTACTTC	CASSLLSVREQYF
TRBJ2-3	NA	TRBV2	NA	TGTGCCAGCAGTGAAGTGGGGCGGATCACAGATACGCAGTATTTT	CASSEVGRITDTQYF
TRBJ2-2	TRBD1	TRBV10-3	NA	TGTGCCATCAGTGAGACAGGGGGCGACACCGGGGAGCTGTTTTTT	CAISETGGDTGELFF
TRBJ1-1	NA	TRBV5-1	NA	TGCGCCAGCAGCCTTACGGGACTCCACACTGAAGCTTTCTTT	CASSLTGLHTEAFF
TRBJ2-7	NA	TRBV7-9	NA	TGTGCCAGCAGCCTTCCCGGGGGAGTCTACGAGCAGTACTTC	CASSLPGGVYEQYF
TRBJ1-6	NA	TRBV11-3	NA	TGTGCCAGCAGCCCTAAGCAGAGCGCCTATTCACCCCTCCACTTT	CASSPKQSAYSPLHF
TRBJ1-5	NA	TRBV2	NA	TGTGCCAGCAGTAGGGACACCCATCAGCCCCAGCATTTT	CASSRDTHQPQHF
TRBJ1-5	NA	TRBV6-6	once	TGTGCCAGCACCGAGGACATAAAATATCAGCCCCAGCATTTT	CASTEDIKYQPQHF
TRBJ1-2	TRBD1	TRBV6-6	NA	TGTGCCAGCAGCGTGGGACAGGGCTTTAACTATGGCTACACCTTC	CASSVGQGFNYGYTF
TRBJ1-1	NA	TRBV7-9	NA	TGTGCCAGCAGCTTCGGACAGATGAACACTGAAGCTTTCTTT	CASSFGQMNTEAFF
TRBJ2-7	NA	TRBV10-3	NA	TGTGCCATCAGTGAACGGGGGAGCCCCTACGAGCAGTACTTC	CAISERGSPYEQYF
TRBJ2-2	TRBD2	TRBV27	NA	TGTGCCAGCAGAGGTCTAGCGGGGGGCCGGGCCACCGGGGAGCTGTTTTTT	CASRGLAGGRATGELFF
TRBJ2-7	NA	TRBV6-5	few	TGTGCCACCCTGGAGGGGTCCACCTACGAGCAGTACTTC	CATLEGSTYEQYF
TRBJ1-5	NA	TRBV10-2	NA	TGCGCCAGCGGGGGACTTAGCAATCAGCCCCAGCATTTT	CASGGLSNQPQHF
TRBJ1-2	TRBD1	TRBV5-1	NA	TGCGCCAGCAGCTTCGGACAGGGGGCTGGTCCGAACTATGGCTACACCTTC	CASSFGQGAGPNYGYTF
TRBJ1-1	NA	TRBV10-1	NA	TGCGCCAGCAGTGAGTCGGGGGGACGCACTGAAGCTTTCTTT	CASSESGGRTEAFF
TRBJ1-5	NA	TRBV27	few	TGTGCCAGCAGTCCTCGTGGAGGACAGCCCCAGCATTTT	CASSPRGGQPQHF
TRBJ1-6	NA	TRBV19	NA	TGTGCCAGTAGTACAGGGGCTGATTCACCCCTCCACTTT	CASSTGADSPLHF
TRBJ1-2	NA	TRBV2	NA	TGTGCCAGCACCACCATGGGGCCCCTCGGCTACACCTTC	CASTTMGPLGYTF
TRBJ1-1	NA	TRBV9	few	TGTGCCAGCAGCTCAAGGGACGGGAGAAGTTGGGACACTGAAGCTTTCTTT	CASSSRDGRSWDTEAFF
TRBJ2-1	TRBD1	TRBV18	NA	TGTGCCAGCTCACCTACCCCCGGGACAGCAGGTGTGAATGAGCAGTTCTTC	CASSPTPGTAGVNEQFF
TRBJ1-5	NA	TRBV6-6	few	TGTGCCAGCAGTTTCCCGACAGGCCCCAATCAGCCCCAGCATTTT	CASSFPTGPNQPQHF
TRBJ2-5	TRBD1	TRBV7-2	NA	TGTGCCAGCAGCTCAAACAGGGGGAAAGAGACCCAGTACTTC	CASSSNRGKETQYF
TRBJ1-2	NA	TRBV5-1	NA	TGCGCCAGCAGCGGGGTGACAGCTAACTATGGCTACACCTTC	CASSGVTANYGYTF
TRBJ1-4	NA	TRBV2	few	TGTGCCAGCAGGAACCGGGAAGATGAAAAACTGTTTTTT	CASRNREDEKLFF
TRBJ2-7	TRBD2	TRBV4-2	NA	TGTGCCAGCAGCCAAGATAGCGGGGGGCCCTACGAGCAGTACTTC	CASSQDSGGPYEQYF
TRBJ2-1	TRBD2	TRBV5-1	NA	TGCGCCAGCAGCTTGTCCATTAGACTAGCGGGGGGGAGCTCCTACAATGAGCAGTTCTTC	CASSLSIRLAGGSSYNEQFF
TRBJ1-1	NA	TRBV27	NA	TGTGCCAGCAGTTTTCAGGGGTCGGGCACTGAAGCTTTCTTT	CASSFQGSGTEAFF
TRBJ2-1	TRBD1	TRBV7-3	NA	TGTGCCAGCAGCTGGGGGACAGGGGATCTCGGTGAGCAGTTCTTC	CASSWGTGDLGEQFF
TRBJ1-1	NA	TRBV18	NA	TGTGCCAGCTCACCATCAGTGCTGATAAACACTGAAGCTTTCTTT	CASSPSVLINTEAFF
TRBJ2-3	TRBD2	TRBV11-2	NA	TGTGCCAGCAGTTATAGCGGGGGGGCAATGGATACGCAGTATTTT	CASSYSGGAMDTQYF
TRBJ1-1	NA	TRBV5-1	NA	TGCGCCAGCAGCCGCACGTTGCAGGGGAACACTGAAGCTTTCTTT	CASSRTLQGNTEAFF
TRBJ2-3	NA	TRBV5-1	NA	TGCGCCAGCAGTATCAGCACAGATACGCAGTATTTT	CASSISTDTQYF
TRBJ2-7	TRBD2	TRBV3-1/TRBV3-2	few	TGTGCCAGCAGCTCCCGACTAGCGGGACCCTACGAGCAGTACTTC	CASSSRLAGPYEQYF
TRBJ1-2	NA	TRBV15	NA	TGTGCCACCAGCAGGGGGGGGCTCCGGAGGGGCTACACCTTC	CATSRGGLRRGYTF
TRBJ1-2	TRBD1	TRBV3-1/TRBV3-2	NA	TGTGCCAGCACCCCACAGGGGTTGCGCTATGGCTACACCTTC	CASTPQGLRYGYTF
TRBJ1-1	NA	TRBV11-3	NA	TGTGCCAGCAGGAGCTACCTGGGGGCTGGGAACACTGAAGCTTTCTTT	CASRSYLGAGNTEAFF
TRBJ1-2	NA	TRBV6-5	NA	TGTGCCAGCAGTTACTGGCGGGGGAACTATGGCTACACCTTC	CASSYWRGNYGYTF
TRBJ1-2	TRBD1	TRBV12-3/TRBV12-4	few	TGTGCCAGCGCGACAGGGTCTTATGGCTACACCTTC	CASATGSYGYTF
TRBJ1-2	NA	TRBV11-3	NA	TGTGCCAGCAGCTTTTCGGGTCACTATGGCTACACCTTC	CASSFSGHYGYTF
TRBJ1-3	NA	TRBV6-5	few	TGTGCCAGCAGTTACCAAGCCGCCACTGGAAACACCATATATTTT	CASSYQAATGNTIYF
TRBJ1-3	NA	TRBV5-1	NA	TGCGCCAGCAGCTTTACCACAGGGTTCTCTGGAAACACCATATATTTT	CASSFTTGFSGNTIYF
TRBJ1-1	NA	TRBV12-5	NA	TGTGCTAGTGGTTCGGGGGGGGGCGAGGCCACTGAAGCTTTCTTT	CASGSGGGEATEAFF
TRBJ2-1	NA	TRBV4-2	NA	TGTGCCAGCAGCCAAGGGCATCTGGAGAATGAGCAGTTCTTC	CASSQGHLENEQFF
TRBJ2-7	NA	TRBV4-1	NA	TGCGCCAGCAGCCAAGCCGATACAGGGTATTTGAGCGAGCAGTACTTC	CASSQADTGYLSEQYF
TRBJ1-2	NA	TRBV7-2	NA	TGTGCCAGCAGCTTAGACGGGAGGAACTATGGCTACACCTTC	CASSLDGRNYGYTF
TRBJ1-5	NA	TRBV30	NA	TGTGCCTGGGCTCCCGGGACACAGAGTAATCAGCCCCAGCATTTT	CAWAPGTQSNQPQHF
TRBJ1-2	TRBD1	TRBV2	NA	TGTGCCAGCACATTCTCAGGGGGCTCTGGCTACACCTTC	CASTFSGGSGYTF
TRBJ1-1	NA	TRBV6-5	NA	TGTGCCAGCAGCAGAGGAAGGCGCATGAACACTGAAGCTTTCTTT	CASSRGRRMNTEAFF
TRBJ1-1	NA	TRBV4-1	NA	TGCGCCACTGCGGGCAGGGGAAGGCGTAGGGACACTGAAGCTTTCTTT	CATAGRGRRRDTEAFF
TRBJ1-2	NA	TRBV13	NA	TGTGCCAGCAGCGATGGGAGGAACTATGGCTACACCTTC	CASSDGRNYGYTF